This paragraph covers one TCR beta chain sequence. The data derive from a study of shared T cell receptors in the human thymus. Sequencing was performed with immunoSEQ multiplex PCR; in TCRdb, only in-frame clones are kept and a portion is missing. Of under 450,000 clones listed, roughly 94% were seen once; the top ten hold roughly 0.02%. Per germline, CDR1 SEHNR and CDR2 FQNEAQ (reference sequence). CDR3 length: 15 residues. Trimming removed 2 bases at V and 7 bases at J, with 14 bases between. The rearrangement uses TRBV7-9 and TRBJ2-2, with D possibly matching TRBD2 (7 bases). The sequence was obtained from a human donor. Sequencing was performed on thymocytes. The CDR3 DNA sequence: TGTGCCAGCAGCTTATCGGGGGGCGAGGACGGGGAGCTGTTTTTT. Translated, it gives CASSLSGGEDGELFF.